The 15 T cell receptor beta chains presented below share a single source sample, sequenced in a study of control samples from healthy donors and cancer patients. The table came from immunoSEQ multiplex PCR; TCRdb's copy has only in-frame clones and leaves some out. The sample includes some 100,000 clones, over 75% of them seen just once. The sample consisted of blood. Source of these receptors: a human donor in good health. The donor label of this sample is uncertain.

The chain combines TRBV5-8 with TRBJ2-7, with D uncertain. Trimming removed 0 bases from V and 3 bases from J, with 13 bases in between. The CDR3 runs 15 residues. Germline assignment: CDR1 SGHTS and CDR2 YDEGEE. The CDR3 loop is CASSLVLKVGYEQYF. The CDR3, as DNA: TGTGCCAGCAGCTTGGTCTTAAAAGTCGGCTACGAGCAGTACTTC.

The V and J genes are TRBV7-6 and TRBJ1-3; a possible D gene is TRBD1 (6 bases). Looked up from germline, CDR1 is SGHVS and CDR2 is FNYEAQ. With 5 bases removed from V and 0 bases from J, the gap between germline ends came to 11 bases. The CDR3 covers 15 residues. The DNA of the CDR3 is TGTGCCAGCAGCCTCGAGGACAGCTCTGGAAACACCATATATTTT. Translation gives CASSLEDSSGNTIYF.

This chain connects TRBV11-2 to TRBJ2-5; possibly TRBD1 for D (6 bases). This CDR3 is 15 amino acids long. Trimming cost V 0 bases and J 2 bases, with 10 bases left between them. Germline values: CDR1 SGHAT, CDR2 FQNNGV. This CDR3 is CASSLDWGRQETQYF. CDR3 nucleotide sequence: TGTGCCAGCAGCTTAGATTGGGGGCGGCAAGAGACCCAGTACTTC.

In DNA form, the CDR3 reads TGTGCCAGCAGTCCTACCCCGACAGGGAACTATGGCTACACCTTC. This sequence encodes CASSPTPTGNYGYTF. The chain couples TRBV27 to TRBJ1-2, with TRBD1 matching over 7 bases. Germline V gene lookup returns CDR1 MNHEY and CDR2 SMNVEV (reference sequence). The CDR3 is made up of 15 amino acids. J lost 2 bases, V lost 5 bases, and 8 bases had no gene match.

V gene TRBV10-2 combines with J gene TRBJ1-2; 9 bases line up with TRBD1. This CDR3 region has 14 residues. In germline, CDR1 is WSHSY, CDR2 SAAADI. Trimming cost V 6 bases and J 3 bases; bases outside gene matches: 5. Here the CDR3 DNA reads TGCGCCAGCAGCCTGACAGGGGGAGACTATGGCTACACCTTC. It yields the protein CASSLTGGDYGYTF.

The V call is TRBV11-2, the J call TRBJ1-3; D call uncertain. The CDR3 loop spans 15 amino acids. Germline CDR1 is SGHAT and CDR2 is FQNNGV. V lost 5 bases and J 3 bases, leaving 14 bases between the germline ends. The CDR3 sequence: CASSALQLNGNTIYF. Here the CDR3 DNA reads TGTGCCAGCAGCGCACTACAGCTAAATGGAAACACCATATATTTT.

This clone has more than one count but fewer than ten. The chain employs TRBV21-1 and TRBJ1-5; TRBD1 was called by the table and not checked on the DNA. TRBV21-1 represents a pseudogene. The CDR3 sequence is 14 residues long. This chain's CDR3 is CASSKGDRVQPQHF. CDR3 in DNA: TGTGCCAGCAGCAAAGGGGACAGGGTCCAGCCCCAGCATTTT.

This chain joins TRBV27 and TRBJ2-1; a possible D gene is TRBD2 (5 bases). The V gene's germline CDR1 is MNHEY and CDR2 SMNVEV (reference sequence). Between the trimmed V and J ends, which lost 6 bases and 5 bases, there was a span of 17 bases. The CDR3 spans 15 residues. The CDR3 nucleotides read TGTGCCAGCAGCTCCCCGGGGTCGGGGAACAATGAGCAGTTCTTC. Its translation is CASSSPGSGNNEQFF.

This chain uses TRBV10-3 with TRBJ1-1, with a tentative D call TRBD1 (5 bases). The germline V gene encodes CDR1 ENHRY and CDR2 SYGVKD. The CDR3 totals 13 residues. V was pared by 8 bases and J by 2 bases, with 12 bases between. CDR3 sequence: CAISTGDNTEAFF. The CDR3 DNA sequence: TGTGCCATCTCTACGGGGGATAACACTGAAGCTTTCTTT.

V is TRBV24-1 and J is TRBJ1-3; 10 bases line up with TRBD1. The germline gives CDR1 KGHDR, CDR2 SFDVKD. The CDR3 is made up of 15 amino acids. V shed 2 bases, J shed 6 bases, and the junction held 3 bases outside the gene matches. The CDR3 nucleotides read TGTGCCACCAGTGATTCCGGGACAGGGGCAAACACCATATATTTT. This codes for CATSDSGTGANTIYF.

The chain carries TRBV5-5 and TRBJ1-1; tentative D call: TRBD1 (6 bases). CDR3 length equals 14 residues. The V and J ends lost 5 bases and 1 base respectively, with 12 bases between them. Germline V gives CDR1 SGHKS, CDR2 YYEKEE (reference sequence). CDR3 bases: TGTGCCAGCAGAACCGGGACAACGAACACTGAAGCTTTCTTT. It translates to CASRTGTTNTEAFF.

This clone occurred a few times. The chain recombines TRBV6-1 with TRBJ2-1, with unresolved D. Germline lookup yields CDR1 MNHNS and CDR2 SASEGT. The CDR3 runs to 14 residues. The germline V and J ends were trimmed by 1 base and 8 bases, with 12 bases remaining between them. The CDR3 DNA reads TGTGCCAGCAGTGAAGGGCCCTTCTTCTATGAGCAGTTCTTC. Protein product: CASSEGPFFYEQFF.

The chain has TRBV11-2 and TRBJ1-6; 7 positions agree with TRBD1. The CDR3 is made up of 15 amino acids. V shed 3 bases, J shed 11 bases, and the junction held 10 bases outside the gene matches. Germline values: CDR1 SGHAT, CDR2 FQNNGV. The CDR3 DNA sequence: TGTGCCAGCAGCTTGTTCAGGGGGACGGAGGCACCCCTCCACTTT. It yields the protein CASSLFRGTEAPLHF.

This chain connects TRBV3-1 (or the pseudogene TRBV3-2) to TRBJ2-6; unclear D gene. The CDR3 covers 19 residues. Germline V gives CDR1 LGHDT, CDR2 YNNKEL (reference sequence). V was trimmed by 2 bases and J by 3 bases, leaving 20 bases between them. The CDR3 loop is CASSQKKVQSLYGANVLTF. CDR3 coding DNA: TGTGCCAGCAGCCAAAAAAAGGTCCAGAGTTTATATGGGGCCAACGTCCTGACTTTC.

This rearrangement joins TRBV27 to TRBJ2-7; 11 nucleotides match TRBD1. CDR3 length: 14 amino acids. V shed 6 bases, J shed 3 bases, and the junction held 4 bases outside the gene matches. Germline V gene lookup returns CDR1 MNHEY and CDR2 SMNVEV (reference sequence). The CDR3 is CASSAGTGGYEQYF. In DNA form, the CDR3 reads TGTGCCAGCAGCGCCGGGACAGGGGGCTACGAGCAGTACTTC.